A selection of T cell receptor beta chains follows, all from one sample in a study of blood T cell repertoires in COVID-19. Generated by immunoSEQ multiplex PCR, the TCRdb table keeps only in-frame clones and is missing some. The data contain approximately 150,000 clones, 80% to 90% of them singletons. Sequenced: PBMCs or T cells enriched from blood (not recorded which). Receptors were obtained from a man between 45 and 60 years old who had recovered from COVID-19. CDR3s include the opening cysteine and the closing phenylalanine or tryptophan. The D gene is left open where the match is weak. Expanded clones are given a class, and other clones once, few, many or no size at all.

D | size | J | V | DNA | CDR3
- | - | TRBJ1-3 | TRBV11-2 | TGTGCCAGCAGAATCAGTTTGAGGGGAAACACCATATATTTT | CASRISLRGNTIYF
- | - | TRBJ2-2 | TRBV5-1 | TGCGCCAGCAGCTCAACCGGACATATAATCACCGGGGAGCTGTTTTTT | CASSSTGHIITGELFF
- | - | TRBJ2-1 | TRBV2 | TGTGCCAGCAGTTCGTCAGTCGAAGAAAACAATGAGCAGTTCTTC | CASSSSVEENNEQFF
- | - | TRBJ1-3 | TRBV3-1/TRBV3-2 | TGTGCCAGCAGCCAAGCTAGGATTGGAAACACCATATATTTT | CASSQARIGNTIYF
TRBD1 | - | TRBJ2-5 | TRBV7-9 | TGTGCCAGCAGCTTAGTGACAGGGGTCTACCAAGAGACCCAGTACTTC | CASSLVTGVYQETQYF
- | - | TRBJ1-4 | TRBV5-6 | TGTGCCAGCAGTAAACAGGGAGTTGGGGAAAAACTGTTTTTT | CASSKQGVGEKLFF
TRBD1 | - | TRBJ2-7 | TRBV27 | TGTGCCAGCGGGACAGGGGTTTCCGAGCAGTACTTC | CASGTGVSEQYF
- | few | TRBJ1-6 | TRBV27 | TGTGCCAGCAGTTTATCTCGGGGGAGTAGCTCCTATAATTCACCCCTCCACTTT | CASSLSRGSSSYNSPLHF
- | - | TRBJ2-1 | TRBV19 | TGTGCCAGTAGTATCGGTAGACAGAAGCAGTTCTTC | CASSIGRQKQFF
TRBD2 | - | TRBJ2-5 | TRBV27 | TGTGCCAGCAGTTTTATCTCGGCGGGGGGCCGACGGACCCAGTACTTC | CASSFISAGGRRTQYF
- | - | TRBJ1-5 | TRBV15 | TGTGCCACCAGCAGAGTTTCGGGGTTCAGTCAGCCCCAGCATTTT | CATSRVSGFSQPQHF
- | - | TRBJ1-1 | TRBV18 | TGTGCCAGCTCACTTGGGGCCTCCGGGAGCACTGAAGCTTTCTTT | CASSLGASGSTEAFF
TRBD1 | - | TRBJ1-5 | TRBV5-1 | TGCGCCAGCAGCACCGGGACAGGGACTAATCAGCCCCAGCATTTT | CASSTGTGTNQPQHF
TRBD1 | - | TRBJ1-1 | TRBV7-2 | TGTGCCAGCAGCTGGGGACAGGAGACTGAAGCTTTCTTT | CASSWGQETEAFF
- | - | TRBJ1-2 | TRBV18 | TGTGCCAGCTCACCTGCCCCGGAGGGGAGGGGTGGCTACACCTTC | CASSPAPEGRGGYTF
TRBD1 | - | TRBJ1-6 | TRBV28 | TGTGCCAGCAGTCCGGGACAGCTCTATAATTCACCCCTCCACTTT | CASSPGQLYNSPLHF
- | - | TRBJ1-2 | TRBV19 | TGTGCCAGTAGTAGCGTGGGCCTCTATGGCTACACCTTC | CASSSVGLYGYTF
TRBD2 | - | TRBJ2-1 | TRBV19 | TGTGCCAGTAGTCCCGGGACTAGCGGGGGTGGTGAGCAGTTCTTC | CASSPGTSGGGEQFF
- | - | TRBJ2-4 | TRBV24-1 | TGTGCCACCAGTGACGGAGGGGGGGGCAAAAACATTCAGTACTTC | CATSDGGGGKNIQYF
TRBD1 | - | TRBJ1-1 | TRBV18 | TGTGCCAGCTCACCCTGGACAGGGGGCGTCGACACTGAAGCTTTCTTT | CASSPWTGGVDTEAFF
TRBD1 | - | TRBJ2-1 | TRBV30 | TGTGCCTGTGGTATGGACAGGGGGCCCTCAGATGAGCAGTTCTTC | CACGMDRGPSDEQFF
- | - | TRBJ1-2 | TRBV5-1 | TGCGCCAGCAGCCCGGAGGGCTCATATGGCTACACCTTC | CASSPEGSYGYTF
- | - | TRBJ1-3 | TRBV9 | TGTGCCAGCAGCAGCCGAACGATCGGAGGGCTCGGAAACACCATATATTTT | CASSSRTIGGLGNTIYF
- | - | TRBJ1-5 | TRBV27 | TGTGCCAGCAGCCTACATCAGCCCCAGCATTTT | CASSLHQPQHF
- | - | TRBJ1-1 | TRBV9 | TGTGCCAGCAGCGTAGCCCCCAGGGTCACTGAAGCTTTCTTT | CASSVAPRVTEAFF
TRBD1 | once | TRBJ2-3 | TRBV6-5 | TGTGCCAGCCTTCGGACAGGCTCTAGCACAGATACGCAGTATTTT | CASLRTGSSTDTQYF
- | - | TRBJ2-7 | TRBV15 | TGTGCCACCAGCAATCCATTGACAGGTACCTCCTACGAGCAGTACTTC | CATSNPLTGTSYEQYF
- | - | TRBJ1-5 | TRBV30 | TGTGCCTGGAGTGGTTTTCAGGGTCAGCCCCAGCATTTT | CAWSGFQGQPQHF
TRBD1 | - | TRBJ1-1 | TRBV28 | TGTGCCAGCAGCATACAGGGGACTGAAGCTTTCTTT | CASSIQGTEAFF
TRBD2 | once | TRBJ2-1 | TRBV5-1 | TGCGCCAGCAGCCCTCGGGCGGGGGAACCGGGTGAGCAGTTCTTC | CASSPRAGEPGEQFF
TRBD2 | - | TRBJ2-3 | TRBV18 | TGTGCCAGCTCACCGTCGGGGGGAGGTGAAGATACGCAGTATTTT | CASSPSGGGEDTQYF
- | - | TRBJ2-7 | TRBV10-2 | TGCGCCAGCAGTGAGTGGAGCGACTCCTACGAGCAGTACTTC | CASSEWSDSYEQYF
TRBD2 | - | TRBJ2-1 | TRBV19 | TGTGCCAGTAGTATCGAACTAGCGGGTTACAATGAGCAGTTCTTC | CASSIELAGYNEQFF
- | - | TRBJ2-2 | TRBV6-1 | TGTGCCAGCAGTGACGAGGGGGGGCTAAACACCGGGGAGCTGTTTTTT | CASSDEGGLNTGELFF
- | - | TRBJ1-6 | TRBV6-5 | TGTGCCAGCAGTTACTCGAACAGGGACGTATCACCCCTCCACTTT | CASSYSNRDVSPLHF
- | - | TRBJ2-7 | TRBV5-5 | TGTGCCAGCAGCTTGGAGGCAACAGGGTCGGTCTCGGGGCAGTACTTC | CASSLEATGSVSGQYF
TRBD1 | - | TRBJ2-1 | TRBV19 | TGTGCCAGTAGTGAGACCGGGACAGGGTGGTTGAATGAGCAGTTCTTC | CASSETGTGWLNEQFF
TRBD2 | - | TRBJ2-3 | TRBV7-9 | TGTGCCAGCAGGGCAGCGGGGGGGCCCTCAGATACGCAGTATTTT | CASRAAGGPSDTQYF
TRBD2 | - | TRBJ2-1 | TRBV5-4 | TGTGCCAGCAGCTTTAGCGGGGGAGGCAATGAGCAGTTCTTC | CASSFSGGGNEQFF
- | - | TRBJ2-7 | TRBV12-3/TRBV12-4 | TGTGCCAGCAGGCTAAGCTCCTACGAGCAGTACTTC | CASRLSSYEQYF
- | - | TRBJ2-5 | TRBV5-1 | TGCGCCAGCAGCTTGGTCGTACAGGGCGGGGGAGAGACCCAGTACTTC | CASSLVVQGGGETQYF
TRBD2 | once | TRBJ2-5 | TRBV14 | TGTGCCAGCAGCCAAGGGGGACTAGCGGGGGCCCCGTACCAAGAGACCCAGTACTTC | CASSQGGLAGAPYQETQYF